The 7 T cell receptor beta chains reported below all come from one sample, sequenced in a study of T cells in Graves' hyperthyroidism and ophthalmopathy. Using RNA transcripts as the source, TCR beta CDR3 regions were amplified. When the TCR CDR3 underwent first-round RT-PCR, the HTBI primer set was used. TCRdb redid the calling of the multiplex PCR reads with MiXCR, one entry per CDR3 protein. The table has some 180,000 distinct CDR3 sequences, about a sixth seen once. The sample comprised blood. Every receptor here comes from a woman aged 50 to 60 with Graves' hyperthyroidism.

This clonotype came up many times. The chain links TRBV12-5 to TRBJ2-5; D is perhaps TRBD2 (6 bases). CDR1 LGHNT and CDR2 FRNRAP come from the germline V gene. The CDR3 runs to 18 residues. V was trimmed by 5 bases and J by 5 bases, leaving 27 bases between them. CDR3 region: CASGISGQLVIGMETQYF. The CDR3 DNA sequence: TGTGCTAGTGGTATAAGCGGGCAACTCGTTATTGGTATGGAGACCCAGTACTTC.

This clonotype was seen repeatedly, ten times or more. The V gene is TRBV30, the J gene TRBJ2-7; D gene unclear. Germline V gene lookup returns CDR1 GTSNPN and CDR2 SVGIG (reference sequence). CDR3 length equals 11 residues. The V gene lost 3 bases and the J gene lost 7 bases, with 10 bases spanning the gap. In nucleotides, the CDR3 is TGTGCCTGGAGGTTCGCAGATGAGCAGTACTTC. This codes for CAWRFADEQYF. Based on the CDR3 plus reference TRBV30 and TRBJ2-7, the full variable domain is SQTIHQWPATLVQPVGSPLSLECTVEGTSNPNLYWYRQAAGRGLQLLFYSVGIGQISSEVPQNLSASRPQDRQFILSSKKLLLSDSGFYLCAWRFADEQYFGPGTRLTVT.

The V call is TRBV19, the J call TRBJ2-1; TRBD2 aligns across 12 bases. Trimming at V came to 5 bases and at J to 4 bases, leaving 6 bases not matched to a gene. This CDR3 region has 16 residues. Germline CDR1 LNHDA, CDR2 SQIVND (reference sequence). CDR3 in amino acids: CASSPRGTSGYNEQFF. In DNA form, the CDR3 reads TGTGCCAGTAGTCCACGCGGGACTAGCGGGTACAATGAGCAGTTCTTC.

This clonotype appeared many times. The chain links TRBV12-3 or TRBV12-4 to TRBJ1-6; D unresolved. The CDR3 contains 13 residues. V was cut by 4 bases and J by 9 bases, with 10 bases left in between. The DNA for the CDR3 is TGTGCCAGCAGTTCTCGAGTGGTTTCACCCCTCCACTTT. It encodes CASSSRVVSPLHF.

This rearrangement joins TRBV7-9 to TRBJ2-4; 8 bases are a match to TRBD2. The CDR3 sequence is 15 residues long. V lost 4 bases, J lost 5 bases, and 7 bases stayed unmatched. Per the germline V gene, CDR1 is SEHNR and CDR2 is FQNEAQ (reference sequence). The CDR3 region has the DNA TGTGCCAGCAGCTACCGGACTAGCACACAAAACATTCAGTACTTC. Protein product: CASSYRTSTQNIQYF.

This clonotype has ten or more counts. The rearrangement uses TRBV28 and TRBJ2-1; D possibly corresponds to TRBD1 (6 bases). Per germline, CDR1 MDHEN and CDR2 SYDVKM. V was trimmed by 6 bases and J by 9 bases, leaving 21 bases between them. This CDR3 has 15 amino acids. The CDR3 is CASSFALGASSEQFF. The CDR3 DNA follows: TGTGCCAGCAGCTTCGCTCTGGGGGCTAGCAGTGAGCAGTTCTTC.

This clonotype showed up many times. The J gene is TRBJ2-1, the V gene TRBV12-3 or TRBV12-4; D perhaps matches TRBD2 (5 bases). V was pared by 5 bases and J by 0 bases, with 8 bases between. This CDR3 is 14 amino acids long. CDR3 sequence (DNA): TGTGCCAGCAGTCCCCGGGGCTCCTACAATGAGCAGTTCTTC. Amino acid sequence: CASSPRGSYNEQFF.